The 26 T cell receptor beta chains below were found in one sample sequenced in a study of siplizumab effects on memory and regulatory T cells. Some clones are missing from TCRdb's copy, which holds only in-frame ones; the method was immunoSEQ multiplex PCR. The data show 100,000 or so clones, about nine tenths seen once. The sequenced sample consisted of non-Treg CD4+ T cells sorted from blood. The source is a human donor in good health.

This sequence joins TRBV2 and TRBJ2-7; 7 nucleotides agree with TRBD2. Germline CDR1 and CDR2: SNHLY and FYNNEI. V lost 8 bases to trimming and J lost 1 base; unmatched junction nucleotides: 11. The CDR3 sequence is 15 residues long. The CDR3 sequence: CASSKPSGDSYEQYF. The CDR3, as DNA: TGTGCCAGCTCAAAGCCTAGCGGTGATTCCTACGAGCAGTACTTC.

This chain links TRBV28 with TRBJ2-6; D gene ambiguous. The CDR3 runs to 13 residues. The V end was cut by 6 bases, the J end by 0 bases, with 3 bases between. CDR1 MDHEN and CDR2 SYDVKM come from the germline V gene. CDR3 protein: CASRPSGANVLTF. The DNA for the CDR3 is TGTGCCAGCAGGCCCTCTGGGGCCAACGTCCTGACTTTC. Filled out from reference TRBV28 and TRBJ2-6, the complete variable domain reads DVKVTQSSRYLVKRTGEKVFLECVQDMDHENMFWYRQDPGLGLRLIYFSYDVKMKEKGDIPEGYSVSREKKERFSLILESASTNQTSMYLCASRPSGANVLTFGAGSRLTVL.

The chain has TRBV7-8 and TRBJ2-7; D remains ambiguous. This CDR3 spans 15 amino acids. Germline V gene sequence: CDR1 SGHVS, CDR2 FQNEAQ. Between the trimmed V and J ends, which lost 1 base and 6 bases, there was a span of 16 bases. The CDR3, as DNA: TGTGCCAGCAGCTTAGTTTCGGGTAGGGCAGGCGAGCAGTACTTC. Translated: CASSLVSGRAGEQYF.

This chain links TRBV4-2 with TRBJ1-2; 10 positions agree with TRBD1. The CDR3 consists of 15 residues. V was clipped by 1 base and J by 5 bases; unmatched bases: 4. Per the germline V gene, CDR1 is LGHNA and CDR2 is YNFKEQ. CDR3 protein: CASSQGGQGNYGYTF. CDR3 bases: TGTGCCAGCAGCCAAGGGGGACAGGGGAATTATGGCTACACCTTC.

The chain carries TRBV7-8 and TRBJ1-5, with unresolved D. CDR3 length: 13 amino acids. CDR1 and CDR2 (germline): SGHVS, FQNEAQ. Trimming shortened V by 5 bases and J by 7 bases, and 12 bases separated the two germline ends. CDR3 nucleotide sequence: TGTGCCAGCAGCCCCCAGGCGCACCAGCCCCAGCATTTT. The encoded protein is CASSPQAHQPQHF.

The chain employs TRBV7-9 and TRBJ2-7, with D possibly being TRBD2 (6 bases). The CDR3 loop spans 13 amino acids. V was trimmed by 5 bases and J by 7 bases, leaving 15 bases between them. The germline V gene has CDR1 SEHNR and CDR2 FQNEAQ (reference sequence). CDR3 nucleotide sequence: TGTGCCAGCAGCGATGGGGGGATTGGAGAGCAGTACTTC. It yields the protein CASSDGGIGEQYF.

CDR3 amino acids: CASNRLAGPTDTQYF. In DNA form, the CDR3 reads TGTGCCAGCAACCGACTAGCGGGACCAACAGATACGCAGTATTTT. The chain combines TRBV9 with TRBJ2-3, with TRBD2 identical over 11 bases. V trimming: 6 bases; J trimming: 3 bases; junction bases outside the gene matches: 6. CDR1 SGDLS and CDR2 YYNGEE come from the germline V gene. The length of the CDR3 is 15 residues.

This chain joins TRBV7-2 and TRBJ2-1; 8 bases are shared with TRBD2. This CDR3 spans 15 amino acids. Germline V gene lookup returns CDR1 SGHTA and CDR2 FQGNSA. V was clipped by 5 bases and J by 4 bases; unmatched bases: 7. The CDR3: CASSPWVAGYNEQFF. The CDR3 DNA reads TGTGCCAGCAGCCCGTGGGTAGCGGGGTACAATGAGCAGTTCTTC.

The chain is built from TRBV7-2 and TRBJ2-6; D is perhaps TRBD1 or TRBD2 (5 bases each). Per germline, CDR1 SGHTA and CDR2 FQGNSA. Trimming removed 4 bases at V and 2 bases at J, with 18 bases between. This CDR3 is 18 amino acids long. The chain's CDR3 is CASSSLFSGATGANVLTF. DNA of the CDR3: TGTGCCAGCAGCTCTCTTTTCTCCGGGGCGACTGGGGCCAACGTCCTGACTTTC.

The CDR3 loop reads CASSEGRDQPQHF. The CDR3 DNA reads as TGTGCCAGCAGTGAAGGTCGGGATCAGCCCCAGCATTTT. This chain uses TRBV6-1 with TRBJ1-5; D unresolved. This CDR3 contains 13 residues. Germline loops: CDR1 MNHNS, CDR2 SASEGT. V lost 1 base, J lost 5 bases, and 6 bases lay in between.

The chain is built from TRBV6-5 and TRBJ1-2; the D gene is possibly TRBD1 (5 bases). Trimming took off 4 bases at V and 4 bases at J, with 19 bases between the two ends. The CDR3 is 16 amino acids. Germline V CDR1 and CDR2: MNHEY, SVGAGI. CDR3 protein: CASSSVRDRRGYGYTF. Here the CDR3 DNA reads TGTGCCAGCAGTTCCGTCCGGGACCGACGGGGCTATGGCTACACCTTC.

This chain connects TRBV28 to TRBJ2-7, with D perhaps matching TRBD1 (5 bases). This CDR3 is 15 amino acids long. Germline CDR1 and CDR2: MDHEN and SYDVKM. The ends were cut back, 6 bases at V and 2 bases at J, with 17 bases in the middle. CDR3 in amino acids: CASRLTALRTYEQYF. CDR3 DNA: TGTGCCAGCAGACTGACAGCTCTCCGCACCTACGAGCAGTACTTC.

A few counts support this clone. As DNA, the CDR3 is TGTGCCAGCAGCTGGGGACAGGCTCAAACCGGGGAGCTGTTTTTT. Translating it yields CASSWGQAQTGELFF. This sequence joins TRBV7-9 and TRBJ2-2; TRBD1 matches 8 bases. The V gene's germline CDR1 is SEHNR and CDR2 FQNEAQ (reference sequence). This CDR3 region has 15 residues. Trimming cost V 4 bases and J 5 bases; bases outside gene matches: 6.

This chain joins TRBV5-1 and TRBJ2-3, with TRBD2 matching over 9 bases. There are 14 residues in the CDR3. V shed 6 bases and J 4 bases; nucleotides not matched to a gene: 6. The germline V gene encodes CDR1 SGHRS and CDR2 YFSETQ. The DNA for the CDR3 is TGCGCCAGCACTGCGGGAGGGGTGGCAGATACGCAGTATTTT. This codes for CASTAGGVADTQYF.

Remarks on this clone: Additional DNA sequences in this sample encode the identical CDR3. The chain recombines TRBV4-3 with TRBJ2-1; D may be TRBD2 (5 bases). The CDR3 contains 15 residues. V dropped 0 bases and J dropped 0 bases, with 6 bases sitting between them. Germline loops: CDR1 LGHNA, CDR2 YSLEER. Written as DNA, the CDR3 is TGCGCCAGCAGCCAAGACCGGGGCTCCTACAATGAGCAGTTCTTC. It translates to CASSQDRGSYNEQFF.

This chain connects TRBV6-1 to TRBJ2-7; possibly TRBD2 for D (5 bases). Per germline, CDR1 MNHNS and CDR2 SASEGT. V lost 6 bases, J lost 3 bases, and 18 bases lay in between. CDR3 length: 15 residues. CDR3 DNA sequence: TGTGCCAGCAGCCGATTTAGGGAGACGAACTACGAGCAGTACTTC. It is translated as CASSRFRETNYEQYF.

This clone was detected only once. CDR3 amino acids: CASYRGGGVYEQYF. The CDR3, as DNA: TGTGCCAGCTACCGAGGGGGAGGGGTATACGAGCAGTACTTC. This sequence joins TRBV28 and TRBJ2-7; TRBD2 might be the D (7 bases). The V gene's germline CDR1 is MDHEN and CDR2 SYDVKM. The CDR3 contains 14 residues. The germline V and J ends were trimmed by 8 bases and 4 bases, with 18 bases remaining between them.

The V and J genes are TRBV5-4 and TRBJ2-7, with TRBD1 matching over 11 bases. J lost 4 bases, V lost 4 bases, and 7 bases had no gene match. From germline, CDR1 is SGHNT and CDR2 YYREEE (reference sequence). The CDR3 has 15 residues. The DNA of the CDR3 is TGTGCCAGCAGCCCAGGGACAGGGGGGTTTTACGAGCAGTACTTC. The encoded protein is CASSPGTGGFYEQYF.

This clone was picked up one time. The chain uses TRBV7-3 and TRBJ2-3, with 7 bases aligning to TRBD2. CDR1 and CDR2 from the germline V gene are SGHTA and FQGTGA. The V gene end was trimmed by 2 bases and the J gene end by 5 bases; junction bases not matched to a gene: 7. This CDR3 is built from 15 residues. The CDR3 is CASSLSGRSGDTQYF. Written as DNA, the CDR3 is TGTGCCAGCAGCTTATCCGGGAGGTCTGGAGATACGCAGTATTTT.

The V and J genes are TRBV19 and TRBJ1-5; D not certain. The germline V gene has CDR1 LNHDA and CDR2 SQIVND (reference sequence). The length of the CDR3 is 12 residues. The V and J ends lost 3 bases and 2 bases respectively, with 2 bases between them. CDR3 DNA: TGTGCCAGTAGTATGGGCAATCAGCCCCAGCATTTT. Protein sequence: CASSMGNQPQHF. The entire variable domain, with the rest obtained from reference TRBV19 and TRBJ1-5, is as follows: DGGITQSPKYLFRKEGQNVTLSCEQNLNHDAMYWYRQDPGQGLRLIYYSQIVNDFQKGDIAEGYSVSREKKESFPLTVTSAQKNPTAFYLCASSMGNQPQHFGDGTRLSIL.

This rearrangement joins TRBV11-2 to TRBJ2-1, with D perhaps TRBD2 (6 bases). The CDR3 contains 15 residues. The V and J ends lost 4 bases and 4 bases respectively, with 14 bases between them. Per the germline V gene, CDR1 is SGHAT and CDR2 is FQNNGV. The CDR3: CASSSWDLQYNEQFF. DNA of the CDR3: TGTGCCAGCAGCTCCTGGGACTTACAGTACAATGAGCAGTTCTTC.

The V gene is TRBV7-2, the J gene TRBJ2-3; TRBD2 matches at 14 bases. V dropped 1 base and J dropped 2; count of bases not matched to a gene: 5. Germline loops: CDR1 SGHTA, CDR2 FQGNSA. The CDR3 is 18 residues long. DNA for the CDR3: TGTGCCAGCAGCTTAGGACTAGCGGGAGGGTCGGTCACAGATACGCAGTATTTT. Amino acid sequence: CASSLGLAGGSVTDTQYF. Combining the CDR3 with reference TRBV7-2 and TRBJ2-3 gives the whole variable domain GAGVSQSPSNKVTEKGKDVELRCDPISGHTALYWYRQSLGQGLEFLIYFQGNSAPDKSGLPSDRFSAERTGGSVSTLTIQRTQQEDSAVYLCASSLGLAGGSVTDTQYFGPGTRLTVL.

The rearrangement joins TRBV7-5 to TRBJ1-4. TRBV7-5 is assigned pseudogene status. The CDR3 totals 14 residues. For the CDR3, the DNA is TGTGCCAGAAGCTTAGCCTGGAAAGAGGGAAAACTGTTTTTT. Protein sequence: CARSLAWKEGKLFF.

V gene TRBV19 combines with J gene TRBJ1-5; D is unclear. V was shortened by 6 bases and J by 4 bases, with 10 bases between the two germline ends. The CDR3 totals 13 residues. Germline V gene data show CDR1 as LNHDA and CDR2 as SQIVND (reference sequence). The CDR3 DNA sequence: TGTGCCAGTAGGTCTACGTTTAATCAGCCCCAGCATTTT. Translating it yields CASRSTFNQPQHF.

The CDR3 DNA reads as TGTGCCAGCAGTTACTTTCGGGACAGGGAAGACTATGGCTACACCTTC. Residues: CASSYFRDREDYGYTF. The chain couples TRBV6-5 to TRBJ1-2, with 9 bases that match TRBD1. CDR3 length: 16 amino acids. Looked up from germline, CDR1 is MNHEY and CDR2 is SVGAGI. J gave up 3 bases and V 1 base, and 6 bases lay outside the gene matches.

The V gene is TRBV5-1, the J gene TRBJ2-5; possible D gene TRBD1, 6 bases. This CDR3 spans 16 amino acids. CDR1 is SGHRS and CDR2 is YFSETQ in the germline V gene. The ends were cut back, 0 bases at V and 1 base at J, with 13 bases in the middle. CDR3 amino acids: CASSLVAGVSQETQYF. DNA for the CDR3: TGCGCCAGCAGCTTGGTGGCAGGGGTCAGCCAAGAGACCCAGTACTTC.